One and the same sample provided the 8 T cell receptor beta chains below, sequenced in a study of shared clonotypes between healthy human individuals. Clones were read by immunoSEQ multiplex PCR, and TCRdb kept only the in-frame ones, dropping some. Of approximately 1.9 million clones listed, 85% to 95% were seen once; the top ten hold roughly 1.7%. CD45RO negativity and positive selection for CCR7 defined naive CD8 cells, a population that excluded terminally differentiated effector memory CD45RA+ cells. The sequencing sample was made of naive CD8+ T cells from PBMCs. The receptors derive from a man aged 18-30 years in good health. Some clones in this sample may be carry-over from other donors' samples.

The chain recombines TRBV5-6 with TRBJ2-2; no reliable D call. This CDR3 region has 15 residues. CDR1 is SGHDT and CDR2 is YYEEEE in the germline V gene. With 4 bases removed from V and 0 bases from J, the gap between germline ends came to 10 bases. The CDR3 bases are TGTGCCAGCAGCCCCCTAGGGACGAACACCGGGGAGCTGTTTTTT. Its protein product is CASSPLGTNTGELFF. Using reference TRBV5-6 and TRBJ2-2 for the parts outside the CDR3, the full variable domain is DAGVTQSPTHLIKTRGQQVTLRCSPKSGHDTVSWYQQALGQGPQFIFQYYEEEERQRGNFPDRFSGHQFPNYSSELNVNALLLGDSALYLCASSPLGTNTGELFFGEGSRLTVL.

The rearrangement uses TRBV4-2 and TRBJ1-3; possibly TRBD1 for D (5 bases). Germline values: CDR1 LGHNA, CDR2 YNFKEQ. This CDR3 is built from 17 residues. V lost 0 bases to trimming and J lost 0 bases, with 12 bases between them. CDR3 loop: CASSQDPGPSSGNTIYF. The CDR3 DNA sequence: TGTGCCAGCAGCCAAGATCCAGGGCCGAGCTCTGGAAACACCATATATTTT.

This rearrangement joins TRBV9 to TRBJ1-1; D is perhaps TRBD1 (5 bases). V lost 6 bases and J lost 2, with 17 bases in between. CDR3 length: 15 amino acids. Germline V gene sequence: CDR1 SGDLS, CDR2 YYNGEE. The CDR3 reads CASTEVGGVNTEAFF. The CDR3 DNA follows: TGTGCCAGCACGGAAGTGGGGGGAGTTAACACTGAAGCTTTCTTT.

The chain employs TRBV28 and TRBJ2-7; D unclear. CDR1 and CDR2 (germline): MDHEN, SYDVKM. There are 11 residues in the CDR3. V was pared by 2 bases and J by 9 bases, with 8 bases between. This CDR3 is CASSLGPAQYF. CDR3 coding DNA: TGTGCCAGCAGTTTAGGGCCAGCGCAGTACTTC.

The J gene is TRBJ2-1, the V gene TRBV29-1; 7 nucleotides agree with TRBD2. CDR1 SQVTM and CDR2 ANQGSEA come from the germline V gene. This CDR3 contains 11 residues. The CDR3 reads CSWPAGNEQFF. The CDR3 DNA reads as TGCTCCTGGCCAGCGGGAAATGAGCAGTTCTTC.

This clone was picked up one time. The rearrangement uses TRBV21-1 and TRBJ2-5. TRBV21-1 is a listed pseudogene. This CDR3 comprises 14 residues. The CDR3 DNA reads TGTGCCAGCAGCAAAGAGGGTACCCAAGAGACCCAGTACTTC. Amino acid sequence: CASSKEGTQETQYF.

The V call is TRBV7-2, the J call TRBJ2-2; 11 bases align to TRBD2. Germline loops: CDR1 SGHTA, CDR2 FQGNSA. Trimming removed 5 bases from V and 5 bases from J; junction bases left unmatched: 7. The CDR3 consists of 16 residues. CDR3 sequence (DNA): TGTGCCAGCAGCCCAACTAGCGGGAGATGGACCGGGGAGCTGTTTTTT. Protein sequence: CASSPTSGRWTGELFF.

This chain uses TRBV19 with TRBJ2-3, with D maybe TRBD1 (5 bases). Trimming pared 5 bases from V and 4 bases from J, leaving 16 bases between. Germline CDR1 and CDR2: LNHDA and SQIVND (reference sequence). The CDR3 spans 15 residues. CDR3 loop: CASSLPRATADTQYF. The CDR3 DNA reads TGTGCCAGTAGTCTCCCCAGGGCTACGGCAGATACGCAGTATTTT.